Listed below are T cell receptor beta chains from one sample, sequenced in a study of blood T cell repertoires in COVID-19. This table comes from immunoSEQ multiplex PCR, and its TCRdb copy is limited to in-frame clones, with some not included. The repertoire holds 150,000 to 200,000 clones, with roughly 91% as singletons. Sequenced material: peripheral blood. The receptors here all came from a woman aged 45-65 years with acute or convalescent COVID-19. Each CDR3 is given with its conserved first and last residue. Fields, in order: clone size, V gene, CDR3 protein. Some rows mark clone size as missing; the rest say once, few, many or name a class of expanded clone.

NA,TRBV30,CAWSAQRGAGGYTF
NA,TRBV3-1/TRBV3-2,CASRRNSNQPQHF
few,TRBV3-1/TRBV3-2,CASSQDGAGEQYF
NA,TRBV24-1,CATSDGRVGGYTF
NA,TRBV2,CASNRFGELNQPQHF
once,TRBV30,CAWSVIGEDQPQHF
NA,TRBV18,CASSPDRGSTDTQYF
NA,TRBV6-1,CASSEADRANYGYTF
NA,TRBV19,CASSIGDRVYNSPLHF
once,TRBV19,CASTRGGTEAFF
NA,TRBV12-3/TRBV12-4,CASSFSGGRGLFF
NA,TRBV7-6,CASSLGLAAYNEQFF
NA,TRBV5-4,CASSSRQNLNTEAFF
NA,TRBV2,CASSGSPRRTVVFSPLHF
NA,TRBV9,CASSVLAGSTDTQYF
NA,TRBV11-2,CASSLILTGLTGTEAFF
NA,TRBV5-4,CASSLYRDYNYGYTF
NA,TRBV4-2,CASSQLTGTPYNSPLHF
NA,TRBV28,CASSPLQGFLRTNEKLFF
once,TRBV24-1,CATSDRAGGTDTQYF
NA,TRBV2,CASTTQTGGFTSPLHF
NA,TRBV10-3,CAISEPGQGANYGYTF
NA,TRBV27,CASSWDGTVYQPQHF
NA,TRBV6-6,CASRRTGANYGYTF
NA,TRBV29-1,CSVTGQGFHSNQPQHF
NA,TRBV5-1,CASSFPGTGRNTEAFF
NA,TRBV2,CASSEEGQGRYF
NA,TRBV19,CASTPIFDRTAPRAFF
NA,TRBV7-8,CASSLGGTGSNYGYTF
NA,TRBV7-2,CASSLVSRQGSLKAFF
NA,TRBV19,CASSIRARLAGEHNEQFF
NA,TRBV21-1,CASSGDNEKLFF
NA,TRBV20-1,CSATRGTEAFF
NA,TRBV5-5,CASSFQGTGFDEQYF